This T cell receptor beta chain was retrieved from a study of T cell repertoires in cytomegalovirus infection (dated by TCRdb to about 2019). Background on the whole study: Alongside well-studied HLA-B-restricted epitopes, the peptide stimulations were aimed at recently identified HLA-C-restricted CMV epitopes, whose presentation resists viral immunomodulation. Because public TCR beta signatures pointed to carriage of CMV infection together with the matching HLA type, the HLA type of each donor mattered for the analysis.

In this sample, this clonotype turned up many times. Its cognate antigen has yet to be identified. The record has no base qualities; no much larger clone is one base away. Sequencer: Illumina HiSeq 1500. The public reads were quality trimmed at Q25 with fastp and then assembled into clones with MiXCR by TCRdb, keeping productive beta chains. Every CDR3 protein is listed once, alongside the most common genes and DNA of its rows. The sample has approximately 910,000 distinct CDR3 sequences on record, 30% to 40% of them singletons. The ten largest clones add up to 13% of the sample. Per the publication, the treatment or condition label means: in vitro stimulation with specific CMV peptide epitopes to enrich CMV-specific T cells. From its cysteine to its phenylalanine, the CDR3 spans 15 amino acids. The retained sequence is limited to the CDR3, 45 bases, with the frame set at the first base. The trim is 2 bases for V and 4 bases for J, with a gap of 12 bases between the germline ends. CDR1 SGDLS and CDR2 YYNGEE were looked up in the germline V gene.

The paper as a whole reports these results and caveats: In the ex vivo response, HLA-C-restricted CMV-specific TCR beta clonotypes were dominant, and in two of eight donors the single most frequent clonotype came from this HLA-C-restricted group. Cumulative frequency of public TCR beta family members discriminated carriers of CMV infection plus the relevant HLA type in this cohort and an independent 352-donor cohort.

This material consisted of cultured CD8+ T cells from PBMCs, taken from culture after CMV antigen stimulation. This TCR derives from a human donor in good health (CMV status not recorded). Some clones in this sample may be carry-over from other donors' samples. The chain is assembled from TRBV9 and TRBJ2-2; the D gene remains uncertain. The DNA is TGTGCCAGCAGCGTCACATTGACACCCACCGGGGAGCTGTTTTTT. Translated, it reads CASSVTLTPTGELFF.